This TCR beta chain derives from a study of control samples from healthy donors and cancer patients (TCRdb year 2020). Libraries were constructed by the immunoSEQ multiplex PCR assay. TCRdb retrieved this table from immuneACCESS and kept in-frame rearrangements only. Not all clones are present; in checked studies, unresolved V genes account for under half, and no reason is known for the remainder. The sample table shows around 30,000 clones, and approximately 91% are seen once. About an eighth of the sample is taken by the ten largest. Trimming accounts for 2 bases at V and 4 bases at J, while the number of junction bases matched to no gene is 11. From the cysteine through the phenylalanine, the CDR3 covers 16 amino acids. CDR3 DNA only is kept here, 48 bases in frame from base 1. As to this clone: This clone's antigen is unknown. It has no much larger one-base neighbor in the sample; base qualities were not kept.

Sequencing was carried out using PBMCs. The TCR originated in a man in his forties or fifties with lung cancer. This chain joins TRBV5-7 to TRBJ1-2; 7 bases in between match TRBD1. TRBV5-7 is annotated as an ORF whose role is uncertain. The CDR3 protein is CASSFDRVGGFYGYTF. In nucleotides, the sequence is TGTGCCAGCAGCTTCGACAGGGTTGGGGGTTTCTATGGCTACACCTTC.